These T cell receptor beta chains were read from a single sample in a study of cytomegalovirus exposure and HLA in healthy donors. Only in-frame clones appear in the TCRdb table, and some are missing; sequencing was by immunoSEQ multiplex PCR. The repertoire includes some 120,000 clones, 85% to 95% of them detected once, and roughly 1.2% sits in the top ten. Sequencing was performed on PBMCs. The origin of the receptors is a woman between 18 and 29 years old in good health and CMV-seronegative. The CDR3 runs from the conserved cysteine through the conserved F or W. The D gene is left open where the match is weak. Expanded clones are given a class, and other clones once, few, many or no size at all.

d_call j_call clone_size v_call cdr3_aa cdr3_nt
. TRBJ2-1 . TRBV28 CASKGSYNEQFF TGTGCCAGCAAGGGGTCTTACAATGAGCAGTTCTTC
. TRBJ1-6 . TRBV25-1 CASSEQGYSPLHF TGTGCCAGCAGTGAACAGGGTTATTCACCCCTCCACTTT
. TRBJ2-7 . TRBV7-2 CASTLLAAAYEQYF TGTGCCAGCACCCTATTAGCGGCTGCCTACGAGCAGTACTTC
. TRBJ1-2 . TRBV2 CASSLDSYYGYTF TGTGCCAGCAGTCTGGACAGTTACTATGGCTACACCTTC
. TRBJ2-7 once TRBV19 CASSIPTGTYEQYF TGTGCCAGTAGTATCCCCACAGGAACCTACGAGCAGTACTTC
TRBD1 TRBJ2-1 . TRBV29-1 CSVDSGTAPYNEQFF TGCAGCGTTGATTCAGGGACAGCCCCCTACAATGAGCAGTTCTTC
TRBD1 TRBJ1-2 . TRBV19 CASSSLSRQGRGHGYTF TGTGCCAGTAGTTCGCTATCAAGACAGGGTAGGGGACATGGCTACACCTTC
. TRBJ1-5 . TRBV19 CASRQAPVQPQHF TGTGCCAGTAGGCAGGCGCCGGTCCAGCCCCAGCATTTT
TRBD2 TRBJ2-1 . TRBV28 CASSPLAGLTNEQFF TGTGCCAGCAGTCCACTAGCGGGACTGACCAATGAGCAGTTCTTC
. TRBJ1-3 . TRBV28 CASRPPASGQGDTIYF TGTGCCAGCAGGCCACCGGCGAGTGGGCAGGGTGACACCATATATTTT
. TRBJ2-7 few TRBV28 CASSRRWYEQYF TGTGCCAGCAGCCGCCGGTGGTACGAGCAGTACTTC
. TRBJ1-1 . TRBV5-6 CASSFGATEAFF TGTGCCAGCAGCTTCGGTGCCACTGAAGCTTTCTTT
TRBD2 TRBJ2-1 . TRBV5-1 CASSLDPSGYEQFF TGCGCCAGCAGCTTGGATCCTAGCGGCTATGAGCAGTTCTTC
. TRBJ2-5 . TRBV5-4 CASSLESGETQYF TGTGCCAGCAGCTTGGAATCAGGGGAGACCCAGTACTTC
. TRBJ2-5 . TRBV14 CASSQSYGDGTQYF TGTGCCAGCAGCCAATCGTACGGGGATGGGACCCAGTACTTC
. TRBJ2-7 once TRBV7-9 CASTQDYEQYF TGTGCCAGCACCCAGGACTACGAGCAGTACTTC
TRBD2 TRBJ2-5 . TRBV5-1 CASSQRGDYQETQYF TGCGCCAGCAGCCAACGGGGGGACTACCAAGAGACCCAGTACTTC
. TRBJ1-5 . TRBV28 CASSYESGTPRQPQHF TGTGCCAGCAGTTACGAGTCGGGGACACCCAGGCAGCCCCAGCATTTT
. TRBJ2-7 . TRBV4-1 CASSHGRDSYEQYF TGCGCCAGCAGCCATGGACGGGACTCCTACGAGCAGTACTTC
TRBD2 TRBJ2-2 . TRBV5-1 CASSLSITSGSNTGELFF TGCGCCAGCAGCTTATCAATAACTAGCGGCTCGAACACCGGGGAGCTGTTTTTT
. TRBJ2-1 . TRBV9 CASSPRVVPNEQFF TGTGCCAGCAGCCCGAGGGTAGTACCCAATGAGCAGTTCTTC
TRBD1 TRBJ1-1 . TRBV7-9 CASSRGGSRQGHSQAFF TGTGCCAGCAGCCGTGGGGGTTCCCGACAGGGTCACTCCCAAGCTTTCTTT
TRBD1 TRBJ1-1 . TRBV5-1 CASSPTRQGGTEAFF TGCGCCAGCAGCCCCACCCGACAGGGGGGGACTGAAGCTTTCTTT
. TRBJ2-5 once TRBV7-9 CATDSGQETQYF TGTGCCACCGATAGCGGCCAAGAGACCCAGTACTTC
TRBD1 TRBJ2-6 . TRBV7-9 CASSLMDRGLGANVLTF TGTGCCAGCAGCTTAATGGACAGGGGACTCGGGGCCAACGTCCTGACTTTC
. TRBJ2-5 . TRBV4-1 CASSQDTLAFYQETQYF TGCGCCAGCAGCCAAGATACGCTAGCGTTTTATCAAGAGACCCAGTACTTC
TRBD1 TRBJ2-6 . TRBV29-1 CSVEDRDRASSGANVLTF TGCAGCGTTGAAGATCGGGACAGGGCAAGCTCTGGGGCCAACGTCCTGACTTTC
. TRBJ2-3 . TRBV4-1 CASSQDISTDTQYF TGCGCCAGCAGCCAAGATATCAGCACAGATACGCAGTATTTT
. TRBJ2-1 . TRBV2 CASSYSRRADRDEQFF TGTGCCAGCAGTTACTCGCGGAGGGCTGATCGAGATGAGCAGTTCTTC
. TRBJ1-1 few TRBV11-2 CASSLGGNTEAFF TGTGCCAGCAGCTTAGGAGGGAACACTGAAGCTTTCTTT
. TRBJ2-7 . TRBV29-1 CSVADQDIDSYEQYF TGCAGCGTCGCGGACCAGGACATAGACTCTTACGAGCAGTACTTC
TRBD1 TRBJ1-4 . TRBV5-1 CASSSQGGFLNEKLFF TGCGCCAGCAGCTCACAGGGGGGATTCCTTAACGAAAAACTGTTTTTT